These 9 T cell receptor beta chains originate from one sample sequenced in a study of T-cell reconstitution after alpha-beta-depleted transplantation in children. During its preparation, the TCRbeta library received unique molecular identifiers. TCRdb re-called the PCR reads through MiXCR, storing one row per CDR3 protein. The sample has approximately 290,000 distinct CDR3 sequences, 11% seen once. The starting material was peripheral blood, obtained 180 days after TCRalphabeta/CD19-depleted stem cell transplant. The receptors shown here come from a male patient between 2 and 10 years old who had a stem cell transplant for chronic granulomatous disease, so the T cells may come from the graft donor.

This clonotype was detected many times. The CDR3 DNA is TGCGCCAGCAGCTTGGTGAGCGGCGGTGGGGGAGAGACCCAGTACTTC. As protein: CASSLVSGGGGETQYF. The chain joins TRBV5-1 to TRBJ2-5, with D tentatively TRBD1 or TRBD2 (5 bases each). This CDR3 region has 16 residues. The germline gives CDR1 SGHRS, CDR2 YFSETQ. Trimming stripped 0 bases from V and 4 bases from J, with 16 bases between. Full variable domain (rest looked up from reference TRBV5-1 and TRBJ2-5): KAGVTQTPRYLIKTRGQQVTLSCSPISGHRSVSWYQQTPGQGLQFLFEYFSETQRNKGNFPGRFSGRQFSNSRSEMNVSTLELGDSALYLCASSLVSGGGGETQYFGPGTRLLVL.

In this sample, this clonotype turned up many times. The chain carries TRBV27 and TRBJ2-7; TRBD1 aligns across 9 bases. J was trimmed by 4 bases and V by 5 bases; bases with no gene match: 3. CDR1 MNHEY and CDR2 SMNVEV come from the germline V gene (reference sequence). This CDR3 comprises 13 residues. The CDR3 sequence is CASSQQGAYEQYF. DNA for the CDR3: TGTGCCAGCAGTCAACAGGGGGCATACGAGCAGTACTTC.

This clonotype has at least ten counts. The CDR3 spells CASSLQGLGYEQYF. The DNA of the CDR3 is TGTGCCAGCAGTTTACAAGGGTTGGGGTACGAGCAGTACTTC. The genes are TRBV27 and TRBJ2-7; no clear D. With 2 bases removed from V and 4 bases from J, the gap between germline ends came to 12 bases. This CDR3 is built from 14 residues. Germline-derived CDR1 and CDR2 are MNHEY and SMNVEV (reference sequence).

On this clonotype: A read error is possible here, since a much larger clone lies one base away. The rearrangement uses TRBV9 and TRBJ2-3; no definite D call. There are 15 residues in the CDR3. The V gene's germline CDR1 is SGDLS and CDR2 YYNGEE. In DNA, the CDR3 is TGTGCCAGCGGCTCGGAAGGGCTTCCCCCAGATATGCAGTATTTT. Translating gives CASGSEGLPPDMQYF. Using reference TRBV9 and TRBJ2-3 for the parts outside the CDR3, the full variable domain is DSGVTQTPKHLITATGQRVTLRCSPRSGDLSVYWYQQSLDQGLQFLIQYYNGEERAKGNILERFSAQQFPDLHSELNLSSLELGDSALYFCASGSEGLPPDMQYFGPGTRLTVL.

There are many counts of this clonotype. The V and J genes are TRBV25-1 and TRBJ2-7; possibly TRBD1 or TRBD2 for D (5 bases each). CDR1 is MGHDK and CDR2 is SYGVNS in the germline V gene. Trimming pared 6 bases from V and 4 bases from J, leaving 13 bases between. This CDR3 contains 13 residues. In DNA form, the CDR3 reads TGTGCCAGCAGACTGGGACGGAATTACGAGCAGTACTTC. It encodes CASRLGRNYEQYF.

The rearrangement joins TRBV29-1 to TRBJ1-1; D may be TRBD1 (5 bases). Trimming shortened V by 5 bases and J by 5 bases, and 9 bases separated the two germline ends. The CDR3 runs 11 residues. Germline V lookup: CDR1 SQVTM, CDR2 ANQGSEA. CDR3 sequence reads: CSVTRGTEAFF. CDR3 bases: TGCAGCGTTACCCGGGGGACTGAAGCTTTCTTT.

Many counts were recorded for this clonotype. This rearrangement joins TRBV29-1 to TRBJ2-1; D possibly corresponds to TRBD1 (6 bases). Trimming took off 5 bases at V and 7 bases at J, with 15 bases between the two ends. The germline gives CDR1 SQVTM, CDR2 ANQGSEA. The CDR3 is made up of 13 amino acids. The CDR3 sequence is CSVYRDTNNEQFF. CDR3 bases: TGCAGCGTTTACCGGGACACAAATAATGAGCAGTTCTTC.

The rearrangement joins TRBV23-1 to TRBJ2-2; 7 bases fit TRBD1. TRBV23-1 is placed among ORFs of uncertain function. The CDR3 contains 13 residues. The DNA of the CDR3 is TGCGCGTTAATTGACAGGGACACCGGGGAGCTGTTTTTT. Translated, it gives CALIDRDTGELFF.

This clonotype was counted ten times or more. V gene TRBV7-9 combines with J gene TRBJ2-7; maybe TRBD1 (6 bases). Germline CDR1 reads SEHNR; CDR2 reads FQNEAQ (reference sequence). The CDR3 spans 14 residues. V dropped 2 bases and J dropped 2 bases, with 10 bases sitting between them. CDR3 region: CASSLQGGTYEQYF. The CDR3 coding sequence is TGTGCCAGCAGCTTACAAGGGGGTACCTACGAGCAGTACTTC.